The subject of this entry is one T cell receptor (beta chain). The antigen remains undetermined. V was cut by 5 bases and J by 0 bases, with 15 bases left in between. Germline V gives CDR1 ENHRY, CDR2 SYGVKD. This CDR3 has 16 residues. Profiled with immunoSEQ multiplex PCR; TCRdb holds only in-frame clones, not every one. Among approximately 80,000 clones listed, around 83% were seen once. The entry originates in a study of cytotoxic CD8 clonotypes in ibrutinib-treated CLL. Regarding the study as a whole: Clonality increased at ibrutinib response and stayed stable in sustained remission. At progression, however, it fell back toward baseline. Pretreatment clonality was elevated relative to age-matched healthy donors and paralleled circulating CD8+ T-cell counts. Public clonotypes, an uncommon group, contracted or remained stable on treatment.

Investigators sourced 1.5 to 2.5 micrograms of genomic DNA from cryopreserved PBMCs for TCR beta libraries. The origin of this receptor is a human donor with chronic lymphocytic leukemia. The chain links TRBV10-3 to TRBJ2-3, with D possibly matching TRBD1 (7 bases). The material sequenced was PBMCs, taken before ibrutinib treatment. The DNA for the CDR3 is TGTGCCATCAGTCAGCAGACAGGGACTAGCACAGATACGCAGTATTTT. Translating it yields CAISQQTGTSTDTQYF.